The sequence of this T cell receptor beta chain was determined in a study of T cell clones after liver transplantation (dated by TCRdb to between 2017 and 2020). The study in broad terms: ITN030ST, the source of the samples, was a randomized trial that attempted immunosuppression withdrawal within 2 years of liver transplantation. Donor-reactive T cell clones were identified by TCRbeta sequencing following a pre-transplant mixed lymphocyte reaction and were subsequently tracked in post-transplant blood. As an antigen-independent comparator for the donor-reactive sequences, third party-reactive TCRbeta sequences from pre-transplant MLRs were identified as well. Of the eight recipients, three were HCV-positive, while the remaining recipients had been transplanted for non-autoimmune, non-viral indications. Subjects received no induction therapy and standard immunosuppression until randomization at 12-24 months post-transplant. Tolerance was defined as complete withdrawal of immunosuppression for at least one year without a rise in liver enzymes beyond twice the upper limit of normal. Blood samples were collected pre-transplant, pre-randomization before withdrawal, and post-randomization after either full withdrawal or failed withdrawal. The studied cohort comprised 8 liver transplant recipients, 3 classified as tolerant and 5 as non-tolerant.

Points the paper makes about the study in general: Low numbers of available donor cells limited the measurable donor-reactive repertoire in two subjects. When repertoire turnover was taken into account, detection of donor-reactive sequences was significantly reduced in 7 of 8 subjects for CD4 and in 8 of 8 subjects for CD8. Donor-reactive sequences declined more than third party-reactive ones, suggesting partial antigen-specific deletion unrelated to withdrawal success. Because of small, heterogeneous patient numbers and non-standardized post-transplant time points, the conclusions were only preliminary. Because allograft tissue specimens were not available, migration of donor-reactive T cells into the graft, rather than deletion, may have occurred. In most of the 8 subjects, regardless of tolerance or HCV status, circulating donor-reactive CD4 TCRbeta sequences dropped significantly post-transplant.

Thawed unstimulated PBMCs were stained for CD3, CD4 and CD8 and FACS-sorted into CD3+CD4+ and CD3+CD8+ populations. All 8 studied subjects were randomized to withdrawal of immunosuppression. The Qiagen DNeasy Blood and Tissue Kit was used to isolate genomic DNA. This clone was picked up one time. The antigen this receptor binds is unknown. No much larger clonotype is one base removed from it; base qualities were not supplied. High-throughput TCRbeta CDR3 sequencing of frozen genomic DNA was performed by immunoSEQ, with PCR amplification, mapping, bias correction and internal controls included. Turning to the authors' computational methods: Productive rearrangements were kept, and unique TCRbeta sequences were defined by CDR3 nucleotide sequence plus V and J gene. For a sequence to be called donor-reactive, it needed a frequency of at least 0.01% and at least 5-fold expansion in CFSE-low cells compared with unstimulated pre-transplant cells. Minimum frequency thresholds were set for each subject on the basis of the unstimulated sample with the lowest template count, so that a detection power of at least 90% was ensured. Jensen-Shannon divergence between the top 1000 TCRbeta sequences post-transplant and pre-transplant was used to measure repertoire turnover. Changes in detection of donor-reactive sequences were tested with two-sided Fisher's exact tests. TCRdb provides this immuneACCESS table in a form limited to in-frame rearrangements. Some clones are lacking; in checked studies, under half of them reflect an unresolved V gene, and why the rest are absent is not known. From that table come the V and J calls and clone size; the DNA was used to work out D and trimming. The sample yields roughly 49,000 clones; about 69% were counted once. In total, the top ten clones hold about 10% of the sample.

The input for sequencing was CD4+ T cells from blood, taken more than 53 months after liver transplant. This sequence was found in a human patient who received a liver transplant. After a transplant, not all T cells may be the patient's own; some may come from the graft donor.

This receptor carries the CDR3 CASSRGENEKLFF. DNA sequence: TGTGCCAGCTCGCGGGGTGAGAATGAAAAACTGTTTTTT. The sequence links TRBV18 to TRBJ1-4; confidence is insufficient to name the D gene. The CDR3 contains 13 residues, cysteine and phenylalanine counted. Only CDR3 DNA is held: 39 bases, read in frame from base 1. Reading the germline V gene gives CDR1 KGHSH and CDR2 LQKENI. V is cut by 6 bases and J by 5 bases, and the space between the germline ends is 10 bases.